The sample holds a few counts of the clone carrying this TCR beta chain. These data come from a study of blood T cell repertoires in COVID-19. Background on the study: Nucleic acid was either cDNA or gDNA, and it came from T cells, B-cell-depleted T cells, or PBMCs.

Assay: immunoSEQ multiplex PCR; the TCRdb copy retains only in-frame clones and omits some. The sample lists about 460,000 clones; approximately 90% were seen once. The V gene end was trimmed by 1 base and the J gene end by 12 bases; junction bases not matched to a gene: 2. The germline gives CDR1 MNHNS, CDR2 SASEGT. CDR3 length: 11 amino acids. The chain is built from TRBV6-1 and TRBJ1-2, with 7 bases that match TRBD1. Material for sequencing was PBMCs or T cells enriched from blood (not recorded which). This clonotype originated in a woman aged 60-70 years who had recovered from COVID-19. The CDR3 DNA sequence: TGTGCCAGCAGTGAAGGGCAGGGGGACACCTTC. Protein product: CASSEGQGDTF.